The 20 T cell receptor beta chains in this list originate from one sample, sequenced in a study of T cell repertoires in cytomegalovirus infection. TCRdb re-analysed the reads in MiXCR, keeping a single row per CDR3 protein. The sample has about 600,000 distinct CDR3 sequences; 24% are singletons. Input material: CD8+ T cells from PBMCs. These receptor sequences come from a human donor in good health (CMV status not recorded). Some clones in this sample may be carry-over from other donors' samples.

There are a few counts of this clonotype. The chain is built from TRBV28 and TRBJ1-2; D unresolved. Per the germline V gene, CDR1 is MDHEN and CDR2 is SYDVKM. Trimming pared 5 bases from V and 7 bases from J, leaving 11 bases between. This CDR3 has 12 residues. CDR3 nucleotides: TGTGCCAGCAGTCCCCCTGCGGTTGGCTACACCTTC. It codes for CASSPPAVGYTF.

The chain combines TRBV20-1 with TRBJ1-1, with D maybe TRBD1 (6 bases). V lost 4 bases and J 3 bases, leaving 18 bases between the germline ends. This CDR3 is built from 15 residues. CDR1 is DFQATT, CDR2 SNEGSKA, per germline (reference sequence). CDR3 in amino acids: CSANPRGGLDTEAFF. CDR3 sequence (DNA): TGCAGTGCTAACCCAAGGGGGGGCCTCGACACTGAAGCTTTCTTT.

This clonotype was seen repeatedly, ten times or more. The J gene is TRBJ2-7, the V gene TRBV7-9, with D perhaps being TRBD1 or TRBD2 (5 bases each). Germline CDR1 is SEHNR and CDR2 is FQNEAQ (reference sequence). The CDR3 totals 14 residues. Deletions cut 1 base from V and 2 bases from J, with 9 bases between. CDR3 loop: CASSLGDLTYEQYF. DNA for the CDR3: TGTGCCAGCAGCTTAGGGGACCTTACCTACGAGCAGTACTTC.

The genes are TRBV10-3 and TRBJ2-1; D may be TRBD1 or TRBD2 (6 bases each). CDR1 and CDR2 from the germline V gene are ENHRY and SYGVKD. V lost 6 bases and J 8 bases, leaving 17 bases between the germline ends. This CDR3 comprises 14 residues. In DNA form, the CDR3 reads TGTGCCATCAGAGGGGGGACTCTTACCGATGAGCAGTTCTTC. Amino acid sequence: CAIRGGTLTDEQFF.

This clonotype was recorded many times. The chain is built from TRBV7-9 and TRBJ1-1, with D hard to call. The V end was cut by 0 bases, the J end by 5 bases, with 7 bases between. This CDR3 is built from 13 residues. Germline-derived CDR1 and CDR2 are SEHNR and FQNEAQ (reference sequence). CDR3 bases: TGTGCCAGCAGCTTAGCCCCAGGAACTGAAGCTTTCTTT. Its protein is CASSLAPGTEAFF.

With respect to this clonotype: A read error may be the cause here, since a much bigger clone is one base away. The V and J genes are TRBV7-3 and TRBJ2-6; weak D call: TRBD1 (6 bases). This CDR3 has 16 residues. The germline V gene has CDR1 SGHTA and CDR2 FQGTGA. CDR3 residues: CVSSDTGSTGANVLTF. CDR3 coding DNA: TGTGTCAGCAGCGACACAGGGTCAACTGGGGCCAACGTCCTGACTTTC.

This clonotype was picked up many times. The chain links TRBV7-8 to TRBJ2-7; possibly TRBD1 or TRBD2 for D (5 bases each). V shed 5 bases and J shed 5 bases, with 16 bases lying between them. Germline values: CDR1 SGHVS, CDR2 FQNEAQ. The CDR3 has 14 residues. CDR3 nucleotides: TGTGCCAGCAGCCCGGGACCCCATAAAGACGAGCAGTACTTC. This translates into CASSPGPHKDEQYF.

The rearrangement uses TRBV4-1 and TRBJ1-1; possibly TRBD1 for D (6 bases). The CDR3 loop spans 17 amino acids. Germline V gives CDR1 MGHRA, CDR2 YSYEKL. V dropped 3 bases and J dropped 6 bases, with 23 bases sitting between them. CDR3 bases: TGCGCCAGCAGCCAGGGTATGCCCGGGTCTGGGGGCGCTGAAGCTTTCTTT. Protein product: CASSQGMPGSGGAEAFF.

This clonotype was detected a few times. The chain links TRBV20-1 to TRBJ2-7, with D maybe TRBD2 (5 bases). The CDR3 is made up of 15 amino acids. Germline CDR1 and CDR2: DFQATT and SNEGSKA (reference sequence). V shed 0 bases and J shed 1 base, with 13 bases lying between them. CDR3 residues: CSARDRGLGSYEQYF. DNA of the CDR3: TGCAGTGCTAGAGATCGCGGACTTGGGTCCTACGAGCAGTACTTC.

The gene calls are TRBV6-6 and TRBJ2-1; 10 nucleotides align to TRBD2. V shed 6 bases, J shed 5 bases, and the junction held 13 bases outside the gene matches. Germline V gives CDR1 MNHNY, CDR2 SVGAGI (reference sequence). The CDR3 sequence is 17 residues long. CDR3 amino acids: CASSPLPRTSGNNEQFF. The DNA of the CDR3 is TGTGCCAGCAGCCCCCTCCCAAGGACTAGCGGAAACAATGAGCAGTTCTTC.

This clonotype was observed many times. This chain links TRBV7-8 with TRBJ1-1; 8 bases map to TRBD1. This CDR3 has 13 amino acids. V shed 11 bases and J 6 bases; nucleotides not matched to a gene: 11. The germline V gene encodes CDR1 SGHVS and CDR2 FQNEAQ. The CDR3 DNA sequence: TGTGCCGTTTTTGGGGACAGGTCTCCTGAAGCTTTCTTT. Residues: CAVFGDRSPEAFF.

The CDR3, as DNA: TGTGCCAGCAGTTCTTTGACTAGCGGGGAAGAGACCCAGTACTTC. Its translation is CASSSLTSGEETQYF. The rearrangement links TRBV12-3 or TRBV12-4 to TRBJ2-5; 11 bases are a match to TRBD2. CDR3 length: 15 residues. After removal of 4 bases from V and 3 bases from J, the junction contained 4 bases not matched to a gene.

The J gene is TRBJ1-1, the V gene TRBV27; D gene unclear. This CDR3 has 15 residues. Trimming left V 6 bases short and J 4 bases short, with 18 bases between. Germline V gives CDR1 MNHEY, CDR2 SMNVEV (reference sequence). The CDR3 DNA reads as TGTGCCAGCAGCCCCGCTGGTCGCCGGGGCACTGAAGCTTTCTTT. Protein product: CASSPAGRRGTEAFF.

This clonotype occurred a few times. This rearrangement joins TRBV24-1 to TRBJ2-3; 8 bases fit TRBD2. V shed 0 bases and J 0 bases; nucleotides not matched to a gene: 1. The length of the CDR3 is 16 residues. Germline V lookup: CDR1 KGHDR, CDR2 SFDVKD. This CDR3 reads CATSDLSGGSTDTQYF. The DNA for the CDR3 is TGTGCCACCAGTGATTTGAGCGGGGGAAGCACAGATACGCAGTATTTT.

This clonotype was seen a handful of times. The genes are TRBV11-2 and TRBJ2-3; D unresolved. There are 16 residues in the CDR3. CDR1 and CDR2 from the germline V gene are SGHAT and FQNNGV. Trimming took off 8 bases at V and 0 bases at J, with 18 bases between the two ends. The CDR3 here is CASGSVRNSSTDTQYF. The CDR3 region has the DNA TGTGCCAGCGGATCCGTAAGAAATTCTAGCACAGATACGCAGTATTTT.

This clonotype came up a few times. CDR3 in DNA: TGTGCCATCAGTGCTCCGGGACAGGGGGATCAGCCCCAGCATTTT. Amino acid sequence: CAISAPGQGDQPQHF. The V and J genes are TRBV10-3 and TRBJ1-5; 11 bases fit TRBD1. The V gene's germline CDR1 is ENHRY and CDR2 SYGVKD. Germline trimming cut 4 bases from V and 5 bases from J; bases unmatched to any gene: 4. This CDR3 is built from 15 residues.

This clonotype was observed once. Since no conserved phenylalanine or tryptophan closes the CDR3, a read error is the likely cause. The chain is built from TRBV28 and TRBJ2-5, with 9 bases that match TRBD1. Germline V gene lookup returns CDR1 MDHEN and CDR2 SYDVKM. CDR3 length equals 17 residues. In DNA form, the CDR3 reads TGTGCCAACAGTTCCGACCGGACAGGGGCCACTCAAGAGACCCAGTACTTA. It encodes CANSSDRTGATQETQYL.

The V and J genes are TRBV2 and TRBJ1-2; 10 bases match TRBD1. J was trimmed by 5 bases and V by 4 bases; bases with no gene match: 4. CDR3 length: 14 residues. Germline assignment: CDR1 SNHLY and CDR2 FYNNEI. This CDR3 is CASSGQGAEYGYTF. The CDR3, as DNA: TGTGCCAGCAGTGGACAGGGGGCGGAATATGGCTACACCTTC.

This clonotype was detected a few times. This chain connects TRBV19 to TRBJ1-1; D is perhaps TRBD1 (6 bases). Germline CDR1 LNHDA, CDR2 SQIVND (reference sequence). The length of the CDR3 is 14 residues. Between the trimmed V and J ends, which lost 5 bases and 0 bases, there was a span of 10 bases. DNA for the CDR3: TGTGCCAGTAGTGCAGGGGTCATGAACACTGAAGCTTTCTTT. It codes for CASSAGVMNTEAFF.

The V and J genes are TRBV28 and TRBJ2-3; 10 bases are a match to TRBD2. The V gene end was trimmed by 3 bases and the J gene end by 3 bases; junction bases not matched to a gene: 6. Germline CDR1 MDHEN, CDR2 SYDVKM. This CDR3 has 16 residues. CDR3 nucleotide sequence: TGTGCCAGCAGTTTCCCCCAGCGGGGGGGTACAGATACGCAGTATTTT. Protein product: CASSFPQRGGTDTQYF.